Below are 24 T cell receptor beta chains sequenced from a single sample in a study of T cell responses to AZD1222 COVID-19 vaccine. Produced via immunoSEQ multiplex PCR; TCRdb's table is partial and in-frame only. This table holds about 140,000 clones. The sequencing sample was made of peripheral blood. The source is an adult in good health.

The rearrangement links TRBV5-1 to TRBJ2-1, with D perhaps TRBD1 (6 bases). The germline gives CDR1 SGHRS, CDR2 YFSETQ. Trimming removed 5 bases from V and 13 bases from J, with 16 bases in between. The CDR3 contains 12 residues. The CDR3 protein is CASSPGQIRQFF. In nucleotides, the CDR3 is TGCGCCAGCAGTCCCGGACAGATTAGACAGTTCTTC.

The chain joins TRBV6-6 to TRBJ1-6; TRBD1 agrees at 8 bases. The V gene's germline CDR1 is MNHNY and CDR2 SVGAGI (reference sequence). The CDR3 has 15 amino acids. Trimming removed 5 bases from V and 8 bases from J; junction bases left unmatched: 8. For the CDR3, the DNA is TGTGCCAGCAGTGACAGGGGAGTTGGCGATTCACCCCTCCACTTT. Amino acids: CASSDRGVGDSPLHF.

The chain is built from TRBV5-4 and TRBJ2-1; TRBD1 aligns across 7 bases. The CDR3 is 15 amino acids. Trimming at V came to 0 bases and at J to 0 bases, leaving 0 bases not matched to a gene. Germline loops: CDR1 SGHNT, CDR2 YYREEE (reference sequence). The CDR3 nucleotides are TGTGCCAGCAGCTTGGACAGGGGCTCCTACAATGAGCAGTTCTTC. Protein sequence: CASSLDRGSYNEQFF.

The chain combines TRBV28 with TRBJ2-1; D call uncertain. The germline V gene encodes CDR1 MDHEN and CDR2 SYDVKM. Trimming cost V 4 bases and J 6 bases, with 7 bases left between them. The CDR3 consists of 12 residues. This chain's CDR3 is CASSSDTNEQFF. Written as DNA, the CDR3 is TGTGCCAGCAGTTCCGACACCAATGAGCAGTTCTTC.

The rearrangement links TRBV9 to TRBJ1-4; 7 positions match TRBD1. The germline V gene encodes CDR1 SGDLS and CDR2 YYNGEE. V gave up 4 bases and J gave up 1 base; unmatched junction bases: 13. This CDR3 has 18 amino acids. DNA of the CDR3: TGTGCCAGCAGCACAGGACAGGAAACCCAAGAAACTAATGAAAAACTGTTTTTT. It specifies CASSTGQETQETNEKLFF.

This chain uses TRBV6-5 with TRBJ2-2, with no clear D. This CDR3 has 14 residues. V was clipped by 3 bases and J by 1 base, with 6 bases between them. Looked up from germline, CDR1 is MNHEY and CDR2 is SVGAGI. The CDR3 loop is CASSYGVNTGELFF. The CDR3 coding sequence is TGTGCCAGCAGTTATGGGGTGAACACCGGGGAGCTGTTTTTT.

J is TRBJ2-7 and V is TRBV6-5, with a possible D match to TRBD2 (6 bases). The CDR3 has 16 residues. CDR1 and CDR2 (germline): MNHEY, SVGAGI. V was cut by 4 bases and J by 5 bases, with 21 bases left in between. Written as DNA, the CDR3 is TGTGCCAGCAGTTCAAGGCCGGGAGTTGGGGACCACGAGCAGTACTTC. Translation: CASSSRPGVGDHEQYF.

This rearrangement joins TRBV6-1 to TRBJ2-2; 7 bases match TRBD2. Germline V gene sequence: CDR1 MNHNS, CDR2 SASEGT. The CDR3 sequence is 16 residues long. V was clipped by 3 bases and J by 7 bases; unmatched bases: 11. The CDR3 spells CASSDGGWWLVGELFF. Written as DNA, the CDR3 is TGTGCCAGCAGTGACGGGGGGTGGTGGCTCGTCGGGGAGCTGTTTTTT.

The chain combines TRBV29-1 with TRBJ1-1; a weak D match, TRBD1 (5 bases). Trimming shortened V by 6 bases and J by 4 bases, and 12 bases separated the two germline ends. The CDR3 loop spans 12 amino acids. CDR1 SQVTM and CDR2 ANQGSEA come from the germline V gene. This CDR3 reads CSVATVVTEAFF. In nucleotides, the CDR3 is TGCAGCGTCGCGACAGTTGTCACTGAAGCTTTCTTT.

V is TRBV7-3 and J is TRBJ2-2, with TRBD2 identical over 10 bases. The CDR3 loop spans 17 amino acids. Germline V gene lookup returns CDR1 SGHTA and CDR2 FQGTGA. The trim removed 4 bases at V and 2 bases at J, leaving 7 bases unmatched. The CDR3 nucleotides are TGTGCCAGCAGCTCATCCCGGACTAGCGGAAACACCGGGGAGCTGTTTTTT. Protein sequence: CASSSSRTSGNTGELFF. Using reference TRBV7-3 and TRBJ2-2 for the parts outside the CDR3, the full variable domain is GAGVSQTPSNKVTEKGKYVELRCDPISGHTALYWYRQSLGQGPEFLIYFQGTGAADDSGLPNDRFFAVRPEGSVSTLKIQRTERGDSAVYLCASSSSRTSGNTGELFFGEGSRLTVL.

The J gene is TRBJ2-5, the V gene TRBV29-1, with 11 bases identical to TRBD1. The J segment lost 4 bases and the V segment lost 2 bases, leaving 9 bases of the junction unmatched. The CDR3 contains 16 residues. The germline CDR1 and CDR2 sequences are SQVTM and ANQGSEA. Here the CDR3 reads CSVERLKGQGGETQYF. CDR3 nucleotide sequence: TGCAGCGTTGAACGACTAAAGGGACAGGGGGGAGAGACCCAGTACTTC. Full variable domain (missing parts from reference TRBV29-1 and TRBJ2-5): SAVISQKPSRDICQRGTSLTIQCQVDSQVTMMFWYRQQPGQSLTLIATANQGSEATYESGFVIDKFPISRPNLTFSTLTVSNMSPEDSSIYLCSVERLKGQGGETQYFGPGTRLLVL.

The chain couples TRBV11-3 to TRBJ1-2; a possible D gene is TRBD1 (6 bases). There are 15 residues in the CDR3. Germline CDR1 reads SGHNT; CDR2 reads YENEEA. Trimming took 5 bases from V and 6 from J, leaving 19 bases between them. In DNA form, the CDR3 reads TGTGCCAGCAGCCTCGGGGGCAGGGGATGGAATGGCTACACCTTC. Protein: CASSLGGRGWNGYTF.

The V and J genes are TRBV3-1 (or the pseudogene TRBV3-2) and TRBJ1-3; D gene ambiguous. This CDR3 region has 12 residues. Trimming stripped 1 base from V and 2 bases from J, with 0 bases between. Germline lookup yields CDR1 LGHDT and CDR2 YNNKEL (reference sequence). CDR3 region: CASSQAGNTIYF. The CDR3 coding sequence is TGTGCCAGCAGCCAAGCTGGAAACACCATATATTTT.

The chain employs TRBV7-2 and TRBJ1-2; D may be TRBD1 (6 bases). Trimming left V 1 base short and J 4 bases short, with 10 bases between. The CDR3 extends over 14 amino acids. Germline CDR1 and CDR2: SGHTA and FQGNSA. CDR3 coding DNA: TGTGCCAGCAGCTTAGGGGCAGGGGTCTATGGCTACACCTTC. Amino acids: CASSLGAGVYGYTF.

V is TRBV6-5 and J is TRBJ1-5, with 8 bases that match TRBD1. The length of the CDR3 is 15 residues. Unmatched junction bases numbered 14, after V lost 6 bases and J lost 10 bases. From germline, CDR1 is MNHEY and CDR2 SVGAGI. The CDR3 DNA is TGTGCCAGCAGCGAGTTCGGACAGGGATTATCTCCCCAGCATTTT. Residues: CASSEFGQGLSPQHF.

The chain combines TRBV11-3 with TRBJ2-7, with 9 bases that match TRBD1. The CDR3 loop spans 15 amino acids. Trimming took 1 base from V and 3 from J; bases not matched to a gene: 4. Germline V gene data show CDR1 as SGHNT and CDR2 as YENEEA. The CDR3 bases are TGTGCCAGCAGCTTAGGGGGACAGGGTCGCTACGAGCAGTACTTC. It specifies CASSLGGQGRYEQYF.

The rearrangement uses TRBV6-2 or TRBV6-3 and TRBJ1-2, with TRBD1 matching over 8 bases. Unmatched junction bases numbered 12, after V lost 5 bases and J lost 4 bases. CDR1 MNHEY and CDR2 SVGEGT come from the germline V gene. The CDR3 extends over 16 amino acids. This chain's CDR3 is CASSPDRGAIGYGYTF. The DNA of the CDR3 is TGTGCCAGCAGTCCAGACAGGGGCGCAATCGGCTATGGCTACACCTTC.

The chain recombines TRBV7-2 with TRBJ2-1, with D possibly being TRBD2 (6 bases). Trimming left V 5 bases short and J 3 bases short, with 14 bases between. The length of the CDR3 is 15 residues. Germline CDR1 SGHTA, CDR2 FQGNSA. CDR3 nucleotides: TGTGCCAGCAGCGTGGAGGGGCAGATCTACAATGAGCAGTTCTTC. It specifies CASSVEGQIYNEQFF.

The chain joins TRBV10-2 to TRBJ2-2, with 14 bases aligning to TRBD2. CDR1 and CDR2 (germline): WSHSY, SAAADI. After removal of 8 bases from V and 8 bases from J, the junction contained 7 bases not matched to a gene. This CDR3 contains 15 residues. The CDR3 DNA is TGCGCCAGCGGTAGACTAGCGGGGGGGCAGGGGGAGCTGTTTTTT. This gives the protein CASGRLAGGQGELFF.

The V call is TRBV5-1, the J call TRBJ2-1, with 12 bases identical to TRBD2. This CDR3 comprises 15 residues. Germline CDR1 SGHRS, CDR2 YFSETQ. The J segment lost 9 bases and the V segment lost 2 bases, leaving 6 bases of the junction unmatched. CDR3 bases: TGCGCCAGCAGCTTCCTAGCGGGGGGGCCTGGTGAGCAGTTCTTC. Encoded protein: CASSFLAGGPGEQFF.

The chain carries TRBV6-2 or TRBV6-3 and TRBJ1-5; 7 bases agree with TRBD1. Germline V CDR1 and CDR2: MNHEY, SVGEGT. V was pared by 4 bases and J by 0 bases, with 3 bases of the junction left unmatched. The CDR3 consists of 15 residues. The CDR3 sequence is CASSSQGYSNQPQHF. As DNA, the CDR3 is TGTGCCAGCAGTTCACAGGGGTATAGCAATCAGCCCCAGCATTTT.

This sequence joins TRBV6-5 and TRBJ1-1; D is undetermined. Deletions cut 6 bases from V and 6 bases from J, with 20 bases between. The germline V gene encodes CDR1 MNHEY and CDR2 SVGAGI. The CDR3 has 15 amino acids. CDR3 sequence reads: CASRDVGSRSAEAFF. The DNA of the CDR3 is TGTGCCAGCAGGGACGTGGGGTCTCGTTCAGCTGAAGCTTTCTTT.

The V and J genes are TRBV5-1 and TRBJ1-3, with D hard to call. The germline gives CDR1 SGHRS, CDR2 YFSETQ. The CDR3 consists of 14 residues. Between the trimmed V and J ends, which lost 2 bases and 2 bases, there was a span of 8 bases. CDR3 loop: CASSFLGAGNTIYF. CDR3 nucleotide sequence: TGCGCCAGCAGCTTTTTGGGAGCTGGAAACACCATATATTTT. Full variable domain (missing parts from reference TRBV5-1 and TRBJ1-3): KAGVTQTPRYLIKTRGQQVTLSCSPISGHRSVSWYQQTPGQGLQFLFEYFSETQRNKGNFPGRFSGRQFSNSRSEMNVSTLELGDSALYLCASSFLGAGNTIYFGEGSWLTVV.

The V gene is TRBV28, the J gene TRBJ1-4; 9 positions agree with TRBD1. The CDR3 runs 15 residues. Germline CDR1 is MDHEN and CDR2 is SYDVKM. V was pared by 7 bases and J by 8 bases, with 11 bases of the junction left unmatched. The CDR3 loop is CASTRGGTGREKLFF. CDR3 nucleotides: TGTGCCAGCACCAGGGGGGGGACAGGGAGAGAAAAACTGTTTTTT. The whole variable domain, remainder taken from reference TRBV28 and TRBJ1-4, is DVKVTQSSRYLVKRTGEKVFLECVQDMDHENMFWYRQDPGLGLRLIYFSYDVKMKEKGDIPEGYSVSREKKERFSLILESASTNQTSMYLCASTRGGTGREKLFFGSGTQLSVL.